This T cell receptor beta chain is drawn from a study of T cells after yellow fever vaccination (dated by TCRdb to the late 2010s). The study in broad terms: The SMART-Seq v4 Ultra Low Input RNA kit was used to prepare libraries from fractions with low cell numbers. To track T-cell clones before and after primary and booster YFV17D yellow fever vaccination, bulk TCR alpha and beta repertoires were sequenced longitudinally. Two healthy male donors, one aged 18 to 30 and one aged 30 to 40 years, were included in the cohort. Blood was drawn at multiple timepoints before and after primary and secondary immunization, with bulk PBMC replicates and cell subsets isolated. Broad study findings and their caveats: Computational filtering was required because FACS-sorted repertoires could contain abundant contaminating clonotypes from the bulk population. Compared with the primary T-cell response, the secondary T-cell response was weaker but faster, peaking on day 5 rather than day 15. A small share of clonotypes occurred in both CD4 and CD8 compartments, likely arising from convergent recombination. Most clones expanded after primary vaccination (around 97% of CD4 and approximately 86% of CD8) were re-detected after the booster, suggesting that broad memory maintenance occurred. Only two donors were included in the study, so the extent to which the findings can be generalized is limited.

TCR cDNA was synthesized by 5'RACE template switching, which introduced a universal primer site and unique molecular identifiers. Priming for cDNA synthesis came from both the TCR alpha and TCR beta constant segments. Two PCR steps were used to amplify libraries, with sample barcodes and sequencing adapters being added in the second step. Sequencing of libraries was performed on Illumina HiSeq 2500 (2x100 bp) or NovaSeq (2x150 bp). The study's own analysis went as follows. MIGEC handled demultiplexing of reads and collapsing into UMI consensus sequences, while MiXCR performed V(D)J alignment. Vaccine-responding clonotypes were identified with edgeR using replicate PBMC samples, with FDR below 0.01 and a log2 fold change above 5 up to day 15 being required. Bulk clonotypes were assigned CD4 or CD8 identity according to which sequenced CD4 or CD8 repertoire held them at higher abundance. Using fastp at Q25 and MiXCR, TCRdb reprocessed the public reads and kept productive beta chains. Every CDR3 protein is listed once, alongside the most common genes and DNA of its rows. The V and J calls, along with clone size, are taken from TCRdb and not from the paper's own processing. Across this sample there are 300,000 to 400,000 distinct CDR3 sequences, with roughly 9.4% seen only once. The ten largest make up roughly 17% of the sample.

Taken with the paper, the label for treatment or condition translates to: live attenuated yellow fever vaccine strain. At each blood-draw timepoint, two biological replicates of bulk PBMCs were collected. A standard Ficoll-Paque protocol was used to isolate PBMCs from peripheral blood. TriZol was used to extract RNA from bulk PBMCs, CD4 and CD8 fractions, and dextramer-positive and dextramer-negative fractions. This clonotype was seen a few times. What antigen it recognizes has not been identified. Per-nucleotide qualities are absent, and no much larger clonotype sits a single base away. From cysteine to phenylalanine, the CDR3 is 15 amino acids long. Only the CDR3 part of the read is kept: 45 bases, read in frame from the first base. V loses 10 bases of germline sequence and J loses 5 bases, and the interval between the two ends is 21 bases. CDR1 and CDR2 (ENHRY, SYGVKD) derive from the germline V gene.

The rearrangement joined TRBV10-3 to TRBJ1-5; no D gene call is confident. Sequenced here: PBMCs, sampled on the day of the first yellow fever vaccination. The origin of this receptor is a man aged 18 to 30 who received the YFV17D yellow fever vaccine. In nucleotide form, the sequence is TGTGCCACACAAGATTCCCCCGGGTCGGATCAGCCCCAGCATTTT. It codes for CATQDSPGSDQPQHF.